The T cell receptor (beta chain) described here comes from a study of blood T cell repertoires in COVID-19. Study summary: In each case, the material was cDNA or gDNA derived from T cells, B-cell-depleted T cells, or PBMCs.

Repertoires were generated with immunoSEQ multiplex PCR, while TCRdb's copy carries only in-frame clones and drops some. The sample carries 200,000 to 250,000 clones, around 80% recorded once. Germline lookup yields CDR1 GTSNPN and CDR2 SVGIG (reference sequence). The CDR3 length is 15 residues. V was clipped by 3 bases and J by 2 bases, with 14 bases between them. This chain connects TRBV30 to TRBJ2-1; TRBD1 is a possible D gene (5 bases). The sequence was obtained from a woman in her 70s with acute or convalescent COVID-19. Sequenced input: peripheral blood. The CDR3 DNA follows: TGTGCCTGGAGCGACGGCAGGGCCCCCTACAATGAGCAGTTCTTC. Translated, it gives CAWSDGRAPYNEQFF. Based on the CDR3 plus reference TRBV30 and TRBJ2-1, the full variable domain is SQTIHQWPATLVQPVGSPLSLECTVEGTSNPNLYWYRQAAGRGLQLLFYSVGIGQISSEVPQNLSASRPQDRQFILSSKKLLLSDSGFYLCAWSDGRAPYNEQFFGPGTRLTVL.